Following are 13 T cell receptor beta chains from one sample sequenced in a study of blood T cell repertoires in COVID-19. Profiling relied on immunoSEQ multiplex PCR, and the TCRdb table lists in-frame clones only, not all of them. This sample has around 66,000 clones, with around 77% found just once. Material: peripheral blood. The receptors shown here come from a human donor in a cohort sampled during active COVID-19.

The V and J genes are TRBV18 and TRBJ1-5, with a possible D match to TRBD1 (5 bases). V shed 1 base and J shed 1 base, with 14 bases lying between them. The CDR3 has 17 amino acids. CDR1 is KGHSH and CDR2 is LQKENI in the germline V gene. CDR3 sequence: CASSPLETAGSNQPQHF. Written as DNA, the CDR3 is TGTGCCAGCTCACCACTCGAAACCGCAGGGAGCAATCAGCCCCAGCATTTT.

The chain has TRBV7-9 and TRBJ1-4; D gene ambiguous. CDR1 is SEHNR, CDR2 FQNEAQ, per germline (reference sequence). This CDR3 contains 15 residues. The germline V and J ends were trimmed by 1 base and 5 bases, with 11 bases remaining between them. The CDR3, as DNA: TGTGCCAGCAGCTTAGGACGCTCACAGAATGAAAAACTGTTTTTT. Translated: CASSLGRSQNEKLFF. Drawing the rest from reference TRBV7-9 and TRBJ1-4, the complete variable domain is DTGVSQNPRHKITKRGQNVTFRCDPISEHNRLYWYRQTLGQGPEFLTYFQNEAQLEKSRLLSDRFSAERPKGSFSTLEIQRTEQGDSAMYLCASSLGRSQNEKLFFGSGTQLSVL.

The genes are TRBV24-1 and TRBJ2-1; 8 bases are shared with TRBD2. V lost 3 bases to trimming and J lost 7 bases; unmatched junction nucleotides: 7. This CDR3 is built from 15 residues. Germline values: CDR1 KGHDR, CDR2 SFDVKD. CDR3 sequence (DNA): TGTGCCACCAGTGATCCCGGGACTAGGATGAATGAGCAGTTCTTC. Amino acids: CATSDPGTRMNEQFF.

This clone is a singleton in its sample. CDR3 nucleotides: TGTGCCATCAGTGCGACTAGCGGGACAGAGACCCAGTACTTC. This sequence encodes CAISATSGTETQYF. The chain employs TRBV10-3 and TRBJ2-5; 11 bases are a match to TRBD2. CDR1 and CDR2 (germline): ENHRY, SYGVKD. Trimming at V came to 4 bases and at J to 4 bases, leaving 2 bases not matched to a gene. CDR3 length equals 14 residues.

There are a few counts of this clone. This chain uses TRBV28 with TRBJ1-5, with D tentatively TRBD1 (6 bases). The CDR3 runs 15 residues. The germline V and J ends were trimmed by 5 bases and 0 bases, with 11 bases remaining between them. Germline assignment: CDR1 MDHEN and CDR2 SYDVKM. The CDR3 DNA reads as TGTGCCAGCAGTGACACGGGACATAGCAATCAGCCCCAGCATTTT. Residues: CASSDTGHSNQPQHF.

The chain recombines TRBV10-3 with TRBJ1-6, with 9 positions matching TRBD1. V lost 5 bases and J lost 9; bases outside the gene matches: 5. The CDR3 is made up of 14 amino acids. The germline V gene encodes CDR1 ENHRY and CDR2 SYGVKD. CDR3 bases: TGTGCCATCAGTTCCGGGACAGGGAGTTCACCCCTCCACTTT. As protein: CAISSGTGSSPLHF.

The chain uses TRBV6-2 or TRBV6-3 and TRBJ1-5; D might be TRBD1 (6 bases). V was pared by 5 bases and J by 5 bases, with 16 bases between. This CDR3 region has 15 residues. Looked up from germline, CDR1 is MNHEY and CDR2 is SVGEGT. This CDR3 is CASSPLRGRDQPQHF. In DNA form, the CDR3 reads TGTGCCAGCAGTCCCCTGCGGGGGCGGGATCAGCCCCAGCATTTT.

The J gene is TRBJ2-5, the V gene TRBV11-2; possible D gene TRBD1, 6 bases. CDR3 length equals 13 residues. The V gene lost 5 bases and the J gene lost 6 bases, with 13 bases spanning the gap. CDR1 SGHAT and CDR2 FQNNGV come from the germline V gene. The CDR3 protein is CASSQNRAKTQYF. The CDR3 DNA reads as TGTGCCAGCAGCCAGAACAGGGCGAAGACCCAGTACTTC.

V usage is TRBV18 and J usage is TRBJ1-3; 8 bases line up with TRBD1. The germline V gene has CDR1 KGHSH and CDR2 LQKENI. This CDR3 has 16 amino acids. Trimming cost V 1 base and J 2 bases; bases outside gene matches: 4. The CDR3 loop is CASSPQDRVAGNTIYF. The CDR3 nucleotides are TGTGCCAGCTCACCACAGGACAGGGTGGCTGGAAACACCATATATTTT. The full variable domain, its missing parts supplied by reference TRBV18 and TRBJ1-3, is NAGVMQNPRHLVRRRGQEARLRCSPMKGHSHVYWYRQLPEEGLKFMVYLQKENIIDESGMPKERFSAEFPKEGPSILRIQQVVRGDSAAYFCASSPQDRVAGNTIYFGEGSWLTVV.

The chain joins TRBV4-3 to TRBJ1-5; D not certain. The ends were cut back, 0 bases at V and 0 bases at J, with 6 bases in the middle. Germline lookup yields CDR1 LGHNA and CDR2 YSLEER. The CDR3 loop spans 15 amino acids. The CDR3 DNA reads TGCGCCAGCAGCCAAGACCGGGGTAGCAATCAGCCCCAGCATTTT. Amino acid sequence: CASSQDRGSNQPQHF.

The gene calls are TRBV7-3 and TRBJ2-5; TRBD1 matches at 10 bases. V was pared by 4 bases and J by 6 bases, with 5 bases of the junction left unmatched. Germline V lookup: CDR1 SGHTA, CDR2 FQGTGA. This CDR3 spans 14 amino acids. The DNA for the CDR3 is TGTGCCAGCAGCTCCGGGACAGGGGCACAGACCCAGTACTTC. Amino acid sequence: CASSSGTGAQTQYF.

The chain carries TRBV5-4 and TRBJ1-2; D is perhaps TRBD1 (5 bases). Germline CDR1 and CDR2: SGHNT and YYREEE (reference sequence). V gave up 5 bases and J gave up 7 bases, with 15 bases separating them. This CDR3 is 13 amino acids long. In nucleotides, the CDR3 is TGTGCCAGCAGAACGGACACGGAAGGTGGCTACACCTTC. Protein: CASRTDTEGGYTF.

The chain combines TRBV5-1 with TRBJ1-1, with 10 nucleotides matching TRBD1. Germline CDR1 is SGHRS and CDR2 is YFSETQ. V was clipped by 4 bases and J by 4 bases; unmatched bases: 4. This CDR3 has 14 amino acids. The CDR3 loop is CASSGDRGSTEAFF. CDR3 in DNA: TGCGCCAGCAGCGGGGACAGGGGAAGCACTGAAGCTTTCTTT.